A single sample is the source of the 10 T cell receptor beta chains below, sequenced in a study of cytomegalovirus exposure and HLA in healthy donors. Primers: 60 Vbeta forward and 13 Jbeta reverse. TCRdb's table, derived via immunoSEQ multiplex PCR, lists solely in-frame clones and lacks some. The sample includes approximately 110,000 clones, roughly 82% seen only once; the top ten take roughly 13%. Material: PBMCs. These receptors all stem from a woman aged 40-49 years in good health and CMV-seropositive.

The DNA of the CDR3 is TGTGCCAGCAGCGCCGGGAGGGCCAAAAACATTCAGTACTTC. Translated, it gives CASSAGRAKNIQYF. This chain links TRBV27 with TRBJ2-4, with TRBD2 matching over 7 bases. From germline, CDR1 is MNHEY and CDR2 SMNVEV (reference sequence). The CDR3 extends over 14 amino acids. With 6 bases clipped from V and 1 base from J, the junction kept 3 bases outside the gene matches.

The chain links TRBV25-1 to TRBJ1-4; TRBD1 agrees at 9 bases. Trimming cost V 5 bases and J 5 bases; bases outside gene matches: 6. The CDR3 is 15 amino acids. Per the germline V gene, CDR1 is MGHDK and CDR2 is SYGVNS. CDR3 DNA: TGTGCCAGCAGTCCGACCGGGACAGGGAATGAAAAACTGTTTTTT. Protein sequence: CASSPTGTGNEKLFF.

The CDR3 DNA reads TGCGCCAGCAGCTTGGAAGGGATGGGAGTCACTGAAGCTTTCTTT. This encodes CASSLEGMGVTEAFF. V gene TRBV5-1 combines with J gene TRBJ1-1; no clear D gene. Germline CDR1 and CDR2: SGHRS and YFSETQ. CDR3 length: 15 amino acids. Trimming shortened V by 0 bases and J by 4 bases, and 13 bases separated the two germline ends. Combining the CDR3 with reference TRBV5-1 and TRBJ1-1 gives the whole variable domain KAGVTQTPRYLIKTRGQQVTLSCSPISGHRSVSWYQQTPGQGLQFLFEYFSETQRNKGNFPGRFSGRQFSNSRSEMNVSTLELGDSALYLCASSLEGMGVTEAFFGQGTRLTVV.

J is TRBJ1-1 and V is TRBV18; 7 bases map to TRBD1. Germline assignment: CDR1 KGHSH and CDR2 LQKENI. V trimming: 3 bases; J trimming: 7 bases; junction bases outside the gene matches: 5. The CDR3 contains 13 residues. Here the CDR3 reads CASSPNYRGEAFF. DNA of the CDR3: TGTGCCAGCTCACCGAACTACAGGGGTGAAGCTTTCTTT.

This clone was counted a single time. The V call is TRBV7-8, the J call TRBJ2-2; perhaps TRBD2 as D (6 bases). Germline CDR1 SGHVS, CDR2 FQNEAQ. The CDR3 extends over 14 amino acids. The V gene lost 1 base and the J gene lost 4 bases, with 7 bases spanning the gap. As DNA, the CDR3 is TGTGCCAGCAGCTTAGTAGCGGCCACCGGGGAGCTGTTTTTT. It is translated as CASSLVAATGELFF.

V gene TRBV7-9 combines with J gene TRBJ2-7; D is possibly TRBD1 (7 bases). Germline V gives CDR1 SEHNR, CDR2 FQNEAQ (reference sequence). The CDR3 sequence is 14 residues long. V was shortened by 5 bases and J by 3 bases, with 14 bases between the two germline ends. In DNA, the CDR3 is TGTGCCAGCAGCAACGGGGGACAGAACTACGAGCAGTACTTC. It yields the protein CASSNGGQNYEQYF.

The V and J genes are TRBV29-1 and TRBJ2-5; maybe TRBD2 (7 bases). The length of the CDR3 is 13 residues. V was cut by 6 bases and J by 5 bases, with 16 bases left in between. CDR1 is SQVTM and CDR2 is ANQGSEA in the germline V gene. DNA for the CDR3: TGCAGCGTCAACATCGGGGGGCAGGAGACCCAGTACTTC. It encodes CSVNIGGQETQYF.

The chain links TRBV19 to TRBJ1-1; D is undetermined. This CDR3 has 13 residues. V lost 3 bases and J lost 6, with 11 bases in between. The V gene's germline CDR1 is LNHDA and CDR2 SQIVND (reference sequence). As DNA, the CDR3 is TGTGCCAGTAGTATCAATGCGGGAGCTGAAGCTTTCTTT. Its protein product is CASSINAGAEAFF.

This chain connects TRBV5-6 to TRBJ2-7, with 7 bases lining up with TRBD1. The CDR3 is 14 amino acids. Per germline, CDR1 SGHDT and CDR2 YYEEEE. Germline trimming cut 4 bases from V and 2 bases from J; bases unmatched to any gene: 6. For the CDR3, the DNA is TGTGCCAGCAGCCTAGGGACAGATACCTACGAGCAGTACTTC. Its protein product is CASSLGTDTYEQYF.

This clone came up once. The V call is TRBV28, the J call TRBJ2-2, with 10 bases lining up with TRBD1. Trimming cost V 8 bases and J 2 bases; bases outside gene matches: 5. The CDR3 is 15 residues long. Germline lookup yields CDR1 MDHEN and CDR2 SYDVKM. CDR3 sequence reads: CASSDRGQNTGELFF. The CDR3 bases are TGTGCCAGCTCCGACAGGGGGCAAAACACCGGGGAGCTGTTTTTT.